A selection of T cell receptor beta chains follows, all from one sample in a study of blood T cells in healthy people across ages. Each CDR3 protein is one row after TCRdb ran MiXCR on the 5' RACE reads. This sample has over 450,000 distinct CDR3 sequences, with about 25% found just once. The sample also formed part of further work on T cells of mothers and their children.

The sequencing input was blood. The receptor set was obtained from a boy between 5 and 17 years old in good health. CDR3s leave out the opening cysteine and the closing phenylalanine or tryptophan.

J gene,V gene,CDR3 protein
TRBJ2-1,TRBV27,ASSLTGTSGFPYNEQF
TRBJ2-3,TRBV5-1,ASSLELADTQY
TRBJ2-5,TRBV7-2,ASSFDRGSQETQY
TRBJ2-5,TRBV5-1,ASSKQGADVETQY
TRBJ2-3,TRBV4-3,ASSQDSGRARDTQY
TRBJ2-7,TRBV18,ASSPSADTYEQY
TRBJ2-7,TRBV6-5,ASSSPGQGVYEQY
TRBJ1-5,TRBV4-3,ASSQDRVAGHRYHSNQPQH
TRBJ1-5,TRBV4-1,ASSQDSLGFQPQH
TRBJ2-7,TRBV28,ASSTGTPNEQY
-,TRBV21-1,ASPHKGDYNEQF
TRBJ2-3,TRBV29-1,SVEDQASGRAPDTQY
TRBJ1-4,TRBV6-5,ASSYSIWRGEKLF
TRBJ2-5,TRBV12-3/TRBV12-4,ASSLSGGLMETQY
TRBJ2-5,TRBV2,ASTDQGSTQETQY
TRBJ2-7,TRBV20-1,SAPDGVYEQY
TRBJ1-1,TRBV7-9,ASSSGWVSEAF
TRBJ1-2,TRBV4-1,ASREGTGAYGYT
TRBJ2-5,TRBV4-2,ASSQEEAGAGETQY
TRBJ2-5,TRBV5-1,ASSIGLAGGGIETQY
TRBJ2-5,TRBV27,ASGMLETQY
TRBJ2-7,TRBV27,ASSLIEEGYEQY
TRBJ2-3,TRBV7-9,ASSGTGADTQY
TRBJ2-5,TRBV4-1,ASSQDIGQGAATQY
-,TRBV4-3,ASSQSTQGARETQY
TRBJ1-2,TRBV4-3,ARGPDQVPYYGYT
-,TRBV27,ASSYATQETQY
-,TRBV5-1,ASNRDRSSYEQY
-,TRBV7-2,ASSPYSRGSYEQY
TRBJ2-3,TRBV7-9,ASSYQRELADTQY
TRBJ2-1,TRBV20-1,SARTGLAGVSEQF
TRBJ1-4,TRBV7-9,ASSVTGTEEEKLF
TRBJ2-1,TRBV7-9,ASSLAGLIF
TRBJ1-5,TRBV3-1,ASSQDWDSNQPQH
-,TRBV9,ASSADRASEQY
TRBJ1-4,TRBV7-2,ASSPAGGGFPATNEKLF
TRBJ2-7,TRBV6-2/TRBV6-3,ASSFPGQGYYEQY
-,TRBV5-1,ASSLETVNRGRYEQY
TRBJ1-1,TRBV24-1,ATSDPRRTKEAF
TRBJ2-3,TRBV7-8,ASSATSTDTQY
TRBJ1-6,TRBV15,ATSRDYQGSGSPLH
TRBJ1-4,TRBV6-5,ASSQKGPANEKLF
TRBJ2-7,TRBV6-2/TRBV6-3,ASSYEARRAYEQY
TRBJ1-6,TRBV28,ASSNPTPSPLH
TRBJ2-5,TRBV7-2,ASSSEPVETQY
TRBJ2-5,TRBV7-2,ASSFYGNQETQY
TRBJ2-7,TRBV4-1,ACSQEGPVSYEQY
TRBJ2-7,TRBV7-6,ASSFVASGGNEQY
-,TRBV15,ATSRDYLGAGFHEQY
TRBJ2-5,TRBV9,ASSGRETDETQY
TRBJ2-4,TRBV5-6,ASSLMWEPGENIQY